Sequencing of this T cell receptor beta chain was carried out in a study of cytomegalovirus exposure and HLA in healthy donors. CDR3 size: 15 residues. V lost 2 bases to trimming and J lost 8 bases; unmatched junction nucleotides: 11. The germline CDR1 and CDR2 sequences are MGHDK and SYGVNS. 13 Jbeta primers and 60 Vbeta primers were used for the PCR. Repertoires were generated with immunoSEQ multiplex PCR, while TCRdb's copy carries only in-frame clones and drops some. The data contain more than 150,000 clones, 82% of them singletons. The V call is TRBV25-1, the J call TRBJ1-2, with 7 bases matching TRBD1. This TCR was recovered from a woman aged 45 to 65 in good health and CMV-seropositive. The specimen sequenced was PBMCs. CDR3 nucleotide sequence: TGTGCCAGCAGTGAACGACAGGGTTCATTTAGGGGCTACACCTTC. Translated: CASSERQGSFRGYTF.